This T cell receptor beta chain came from a study of blood T cell repertoires in COVID-19. Germline V gene sequence: CDR1 SGHDT, CDR2 YYEEEE. V was pared by 3 bases and J by 2 bases, with 9 bases of the junction left unmatched. The CDR3 has 16 residues. This clone was detected once. The assay was immunoSEQ multiplex PCR, and TCRdb's table has in-frame clones only and misses some. The sample has some 80,000 clones, roughly 84% seen once. The chain has TRBV5-6 and TRBJ2-5; TRBD2 aligns across 8 bases. What was sequenced was peripheral blood. The clonotype comes from a woman aged 45-65 years with acute or convalescent COVID-19. The CDR3 here is CASSSRGIAGQETQYF. CDR3 DNA sequence: TGTGCCAGCAGCTCCCGAGGAATAGCGGGGCAAGAGACCCAGTACTTC.